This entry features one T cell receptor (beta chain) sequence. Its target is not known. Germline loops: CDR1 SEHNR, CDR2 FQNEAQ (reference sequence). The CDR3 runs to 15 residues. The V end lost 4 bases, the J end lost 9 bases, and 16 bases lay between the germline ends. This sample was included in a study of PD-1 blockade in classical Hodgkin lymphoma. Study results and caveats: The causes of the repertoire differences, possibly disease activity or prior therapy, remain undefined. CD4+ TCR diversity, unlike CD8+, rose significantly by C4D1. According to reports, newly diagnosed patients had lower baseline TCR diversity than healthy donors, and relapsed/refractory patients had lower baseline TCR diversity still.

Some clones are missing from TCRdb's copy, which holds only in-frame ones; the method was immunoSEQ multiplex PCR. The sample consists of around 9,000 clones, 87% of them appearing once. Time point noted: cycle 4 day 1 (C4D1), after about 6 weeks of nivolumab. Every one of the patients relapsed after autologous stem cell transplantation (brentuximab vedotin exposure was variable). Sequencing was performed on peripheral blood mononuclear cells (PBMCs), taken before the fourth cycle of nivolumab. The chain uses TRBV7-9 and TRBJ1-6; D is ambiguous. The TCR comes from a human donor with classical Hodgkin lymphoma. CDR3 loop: CASSSLTSSSSPLHF. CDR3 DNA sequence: TGTGCCAGCAGCTCCCTGACAAGTTCCAGTTCACCCCTCCACTTT. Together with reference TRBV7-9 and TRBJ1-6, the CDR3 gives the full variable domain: DTGVSQNPRHKITKRGQNVTFRCDPISEHNRLYWYRQTLGQGPEFLTYFQNEAQLEKSRLLSDRFSAERPKGSFSTLEIQRTEQGDSAMYLCASSSLTSSSSPLHFGNGTRLTVT.